These 2 T cell receptor beta chains came from one sample sequenced in a study of blood T cell repertoires in COVID-19. TCRdb keeps only in-frame clones here, not all; method: immunoSEQ multiplex PCR. The sample carries 60,000 to 70,000 clones, 88% recorded once. The sequencing sample was made of peripheral blood. These receptors all stem from a woman between 55 and 75 years old with COVID-19, enrolled during active disease.

The CDR3 spells CASSSRREHVSETQYF. The CDR3 DNA is TGTGCCAGCAGCTCCCGGAGGGAGCATGTGTCAGAGACCCAGTACTTC. J is TRBJ2-5 and V is TRBV7-9; perhaps TRBD2 as D (6 bases). The germline gives CDR1 SEHNR, CDR2 FQNEAQ (reference sequence). The CDR3 loop spans 16 amino acids. V dropped 4 bases and J dropped 4 bases, with 19 bases sitting between them.

This sequence joins TRBV5-1 and TRBJ2-5, with 10 bases lining up with TRBD2. The CDR3 sequence is 15 residues long. Germline V gives CDR1 SGHRS, CDR2 YFSETQ. V gave up 6 bases and J gave up 5 bases; unmatched junction bases: 10. CDR3 sequence: CASTPQLAGDETQYF. The CDR3 DNA reads TGCGCCAGCACCCCCCAGCTAGCGGGAGACGAGACCCAGTACTTC.